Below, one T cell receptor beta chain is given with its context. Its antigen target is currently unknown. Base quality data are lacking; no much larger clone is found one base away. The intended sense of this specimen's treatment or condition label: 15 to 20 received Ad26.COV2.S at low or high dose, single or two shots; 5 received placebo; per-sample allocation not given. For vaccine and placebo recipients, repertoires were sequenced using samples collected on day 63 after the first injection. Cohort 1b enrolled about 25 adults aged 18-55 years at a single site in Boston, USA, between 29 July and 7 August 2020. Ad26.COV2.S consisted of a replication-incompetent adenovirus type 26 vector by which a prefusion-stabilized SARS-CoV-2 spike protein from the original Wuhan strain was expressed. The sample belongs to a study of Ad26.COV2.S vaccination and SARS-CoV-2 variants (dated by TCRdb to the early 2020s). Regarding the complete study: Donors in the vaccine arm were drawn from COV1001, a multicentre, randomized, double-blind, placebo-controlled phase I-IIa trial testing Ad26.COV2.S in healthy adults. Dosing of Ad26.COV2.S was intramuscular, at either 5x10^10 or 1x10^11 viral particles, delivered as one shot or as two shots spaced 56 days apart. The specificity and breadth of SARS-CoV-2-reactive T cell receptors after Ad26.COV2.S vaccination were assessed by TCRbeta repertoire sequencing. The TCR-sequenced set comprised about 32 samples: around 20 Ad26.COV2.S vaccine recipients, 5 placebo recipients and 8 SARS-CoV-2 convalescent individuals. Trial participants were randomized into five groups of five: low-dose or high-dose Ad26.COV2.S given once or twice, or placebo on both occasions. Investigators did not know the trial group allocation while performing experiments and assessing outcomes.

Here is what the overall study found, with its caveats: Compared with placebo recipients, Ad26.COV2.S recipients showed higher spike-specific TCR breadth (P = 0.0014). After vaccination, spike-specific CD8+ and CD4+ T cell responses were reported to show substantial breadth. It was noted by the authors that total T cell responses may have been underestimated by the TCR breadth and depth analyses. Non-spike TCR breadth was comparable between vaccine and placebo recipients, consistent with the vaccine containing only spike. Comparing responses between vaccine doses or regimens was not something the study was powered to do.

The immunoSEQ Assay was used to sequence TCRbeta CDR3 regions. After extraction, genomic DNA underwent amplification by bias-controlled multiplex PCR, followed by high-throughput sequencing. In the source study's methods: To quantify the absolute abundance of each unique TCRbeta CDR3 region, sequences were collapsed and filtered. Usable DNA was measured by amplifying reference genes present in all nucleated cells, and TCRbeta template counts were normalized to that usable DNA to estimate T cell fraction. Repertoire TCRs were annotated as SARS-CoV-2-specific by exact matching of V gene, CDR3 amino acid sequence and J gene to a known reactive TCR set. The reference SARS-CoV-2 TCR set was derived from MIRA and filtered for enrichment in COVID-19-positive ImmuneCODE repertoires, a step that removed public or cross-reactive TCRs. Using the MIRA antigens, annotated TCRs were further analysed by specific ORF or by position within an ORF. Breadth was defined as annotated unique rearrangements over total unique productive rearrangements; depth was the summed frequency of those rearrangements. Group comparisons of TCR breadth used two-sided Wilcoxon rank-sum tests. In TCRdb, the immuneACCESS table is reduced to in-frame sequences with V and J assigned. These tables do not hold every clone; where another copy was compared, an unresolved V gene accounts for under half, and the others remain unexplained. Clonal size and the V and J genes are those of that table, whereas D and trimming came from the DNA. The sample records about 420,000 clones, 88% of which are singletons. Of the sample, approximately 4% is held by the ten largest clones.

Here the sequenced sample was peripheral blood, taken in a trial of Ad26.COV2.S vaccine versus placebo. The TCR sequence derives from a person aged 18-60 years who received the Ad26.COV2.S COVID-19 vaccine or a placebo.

The CDR3 reads as follows: CASSLVGLAGNEQFF. The bases are TGTGCCAGCAGCTTAGTGGGACTAGCGGGCAATGAGCAGTTCTTC. The rearranged segments are TRBV7-9 and TRBJ2-1, with 12 middle bases fitting TRBD2. The germline V gene (reference sequence) provides CDR1 SEHNR and CDR2 FQNEAQ. The CDR3 goes from the cysteine to the phenylalanine over 15 residues. The retained sequence is limited to the CDR3, 45 bases, with the frame set at the first base. Germline trimming: 1 base from V, 6 bases from J; junction bases outside gene matches: 1.